Listed below are T cell receptor beta chains from one sample, sequenced in a study of blood T cell repertoires in COVID-19. The repertoire was sequenced with immunoSEQ multiplex PCR; TCRdb's copy has only in-frame clones and lacks some. The sample includes nearly 15,000 clones, about 91% seen only once; the top ten take about 8.1%. The source material was peripheral blood. Receptors originate from a human donor in a cohort sampled during active COVID-19. Both conserved end residues are part of each CDR3. D genes are given only for firm matches. Not every row has a clone size; where given, it reads once, few, many or a size class.

TRBJ1-4 - TRBV4-1 TRBD1 TGCGCCAGCAGCCTCTCCGGGACAGGGAATGAAAAACTGTTTTTT CASSLSGTGNEKLFF
TRBJ2-5 - TRBV10-2 TRBD2 TGCGCCAGCAGCGTGGGGGAGCCGGGACTAGGACTAGAGACCCAGTACTTC CASSVGEPGLGLETQYF
TRBJ1-6 - TRBV5-6 TRBD1 TGTGCCAGCAGCTTGGGGCAGGGGGCGGGTAATTCACCCCTCCACTTT CASSLGQGAGNSPLHF
TRBJ1-2 - TRBV28 - TGTGCCTCATGGACAGCTAACTATGGCTACACCTTC CASWTANYGYTF
TRBJ2-1 - TRBV19 TRBD2 TGTGCCAGTAGTATCAAAGGCGGGAGAAGTAATGAGCAGTTCTTC CASSIKGGRSNEQFF
TRBJ2-3 - TRBV29-1 - TGCAGCGTTGTCCCCCAGACTAGCACAGATACGCAGTATTTT CSVVPQTSTDTQYF
TRBJ2-7 - TRBV11-2 TRBD1 TGTGCCAGCAGCTCGCCCAGGGACAGGGCCTACGAGCAGTACTTC CASSSPRDRAYEQYF
TRBJ2-7 - TRBV11-3 TRBD2 TGTGCCAGCAGCTTAGACACTAGCGGGAACTACGAGCAGTACTTC CASSLDTSGNYEQYF
TRBJ2-7 - TRBV28 - TGTGCCAGCAGTGGCGGGATCCGGAACGAGCAGTACTTC CASSGGIRNEQYF
TRBJ2-3 - TRBV11-3 TRBD2 TGTGCCAGCAGCTTCCGACTAGCCAGCACAGATACGCAGTATTTT CASSFRLASTDTQYF
TRBJ2-1 - TRBV3-1/TRBV3-2 - TGTGCCAGCAGCCCGCGGGGCCCCTCTTCGTACAATGAGCAGTTCTTC CASSPRGPSSYNEQFF
TRBJ2-1 - TRBV6-4 TRBD1 TGTGCCAGCAGTGATACAGGGGGCGACTACAATGAGCAGTTCTTC CASSDTGGDYNEQFF
TRBJ1-2 - TRBV5-1 TRBD1 TGCGCCAGCACTCCCGGGACAGCCAAGAGCTATGGCTACACCTTC CASTPGTAKSYGYTF
TRBJ1-5 - TRBV6-5 - TGTGCCAGCGGCGGGGGCCGCGGCAATCAGCCCCAGCATTTT CASGGGRGNQPQHF
TRBJ1-4 - TRBV28 - TGTGCCGGGCCAACTAATGAAAAACTGTTTTTT CAGPTNEKLFF
TRBJ2-5 - TRBV7-2 - TGTGCCAGCAGCTTAAGTAAGCCGGAGACCCAGTACTTC CASSLSKPETQYF
TRBJ1-3 - TRBV6-5 - TGTGCCAGCAGTTATGGGCGTGGAAACACCATATATTTT CASSYGRGNTIYF
TRBJ2-1 - TRBV27 TRBD2 TGTGCCAGCGGGTCCTGGCTAGCGGCCCGGGGGGATGAGCAGTTCTTC CASGSWLAARGDEQFF
TRBJ1-5 once TRBV2 TRBD1 TGTGCCAGCAATAGGGACAGGGTCAATCAGCCCCAGCATTTT CASNRDRVNQPQHF
TRBJ1-1 - TRBV6-1 - TGTGCCAGCAGTGAATCCGTAAACACTGAAGCTTTCTTT CASSESVNTEAFF
TRBJ2-1 once TRBV5-1 - TGCGCCAGCAGCCGGGTGGCAGCCTCCTACAATGAGCAGTTCTTC CASSRVAASYNEQFF
TRBJ2-3 - TRBV29-1 TRBD2 TGCAGCGTTCCTCATTGGCGGGAGGGCCCCGATACGCAGTATTTT CSVPHWREGPDTQYF
TRBJ1-3 - TRBV5-1 - TGCGCCAGCAGCTTGGAGGGCAGGGGAATGGACACCATATATTTT CASSLEGRGMDTIYF
TRBJ1-2 - TRBV5-6 - TGTGCCAGCAGCTCCGGTAGAGAGTGGGGCTACACCTTC CASSSGREWGYTF
TRBJ2-5 - TRBV5-1 - TGCGCCAGCAGCCCTCCGGGTGAGACCCAGTACTTC CASSPPGETQYF
TRBJ2-1 once TRBV7-3 TRBD1 TGTGCCAGCAGCTCCGGACAGGGGGCGCCGGGCGTGATCTTC CASSSGQGAPGVIF
TRBJ1-2 - TRBV19 TRBD1 TGTGCCAGTAGGACGGGACAGGGGAAGAACTATGGCTACACCTTC CASRTGQGKNYGYTF
TRBJ1-4 - TRBV5-1 - TGCGCCAGCAGCCCCGGGACACAGGGTTCAACTAATGAAAAACTGTTTTTT CASSPGTQGSTNEKLFF
TRBJ2-1 - TRBV28 - TGTGCCAGCAGTGTTACATACAATGAGCAGTTCTTC CASSVTYNEQFF
TRBJ2-1 - TRBV7-3 TRBD2 TGTGCCAGCAGCCTCGGGACTAGCGCGAACAATGAGCAGTTCTTC CASSLGTSANNEQFF
TRBJ2-3 once TRBV15 - TGTGCCGCTTCAACTAGCTTACACACAGATACGCAGTATTTT CAASTSLHTDTQYF
TRBJ2-1 once TRBV18 TRBD2 TGTGCCAGCACCTTACTTAGCGGGAGGGTAAATGAGCAGTTCTTC CASTLLSGRVNEQFF
TRBJ2-7 - TRBV6-6 - TGTGCCAGCAGACCCTCGGGCTCCTACGAGCAGTACTTC CASRPSGSYEQYF
TRBJ2-3 - TRBV7-9 TRBD1 TGTGCCAGCAGCTTAGAGGCAGGGGGTATGTCAGATACGCAGTATTTT CASSLEAGGMSDTQYF
TRBJ1-1 - TRBV27 - TGTGCCAGCAGTTTTTATCGGAACACTGAAGCTTTCTTT CASSFYRNTEAFF
TRBJ2-1 - TRBV9 - TGTGCCAGCAGCGATACAGGGATCTCCTACAATGAGCAGTTCTTC CASSDTGISYNEQFF
TRBJ2-7 - TRBV6-5 - TGTGCCAGCAGTACTACGGGCGTCCAGGGGCAGTACTTC CASSTTGVQGQYF
TRBJ2-7 - TRBV5-1 TRBD1 TGCGCCAGCCGAACAGGGGGCACATACGAGCAGTACTTC CASRTGGTYEQYF
TRBJ1-1 - TRBV11-3 - TGTGCCAGCGCCGGAGGGACTGAAGCTTTCTTT CASAGGTEAFF
TRBJ1-2 once TRBV19 - TGTGCCAGTAGTATAGATCGGGCCAGGGGAGACTATGGCTACACCTTC CASSIDRARGDYGYTF